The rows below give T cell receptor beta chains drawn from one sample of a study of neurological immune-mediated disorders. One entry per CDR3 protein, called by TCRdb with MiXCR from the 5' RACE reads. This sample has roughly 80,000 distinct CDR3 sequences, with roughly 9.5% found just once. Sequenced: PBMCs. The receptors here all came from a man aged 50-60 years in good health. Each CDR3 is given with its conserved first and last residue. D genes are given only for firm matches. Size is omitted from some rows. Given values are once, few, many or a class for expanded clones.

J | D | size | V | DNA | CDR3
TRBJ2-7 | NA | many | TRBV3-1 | TGTGCCAGCAGCCCCGCGGGGGCAGAGGCCTCCGAGCAGTACTTC | CASSPAGAEASEQYF
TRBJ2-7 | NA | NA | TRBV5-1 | TGCGCCAGCAGCTTGGCAGGCGGATACTACGAGCAGTACTTC | CASSLAGGYYEQYF
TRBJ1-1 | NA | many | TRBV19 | TGTGCCAGTAGTATAGGGGGTATGAACACTGAAGCTTTCTTT | CASSIGGMNTEAFF
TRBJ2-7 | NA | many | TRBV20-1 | TGCAGTGCTAGCCTACAGGGAGCCGATTACGAGCAGTACTTC | CSASLQGADYEQYF
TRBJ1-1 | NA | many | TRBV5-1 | TGCGCCAGCAGCTTGACAGGGTCCGAAGCTTTCTTT | CASSLTGSEAFF
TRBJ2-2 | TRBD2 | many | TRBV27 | TGTGCCAGCGGTAGCGGGAGCCCGTACACCGGGGAGCTGTTTTTT | CASGSGSPYTGELFF
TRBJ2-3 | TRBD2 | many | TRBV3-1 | TGTGCCAGCAGCCCAGCGGGAGGGGACAGCACAGATACGCAGTATTTT | CASSPAGGDSTDTQYF
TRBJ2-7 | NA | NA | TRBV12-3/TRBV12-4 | TGTGCCAGCAGCAAAACAGGCGTCGAGCAGTACTTC | CASSKTGVEQYF
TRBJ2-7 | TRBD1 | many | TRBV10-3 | TGTGCCATCAGGGAGACAGGGTTCTACGAGCAGTACTTC | CAIRETGFYEQYF
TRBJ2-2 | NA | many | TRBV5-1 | TGCGCCAGCAGCACGACAGGAGTTTACACCGGGGAGCTGTTTTTT | CASSTTGVYTGELFF
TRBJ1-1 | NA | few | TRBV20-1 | TGCAGGGTAGGTACGGGACACCCGAACACTGAAGCTTTCTTT | CRVGTGHPNTEAFF
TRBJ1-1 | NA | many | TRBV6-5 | TGTGCCAGCGCTAGCAAGGTGAACACTGAAGCTTTCTTT | CASASKVNTEAFF
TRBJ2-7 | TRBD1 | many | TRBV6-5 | TGTGCCAGCAGTTCCCTCGCCGGGACAGGGTTTCTCTACGAGCAGTACTTC | CASSSLAGTGFLYEQYF
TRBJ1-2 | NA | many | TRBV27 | TGTGCCAGCATGAGGGACATGCTAGGAGGTGGCTACACCTTC | CASMRDMLGGGYTF
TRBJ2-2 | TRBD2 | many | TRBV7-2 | TGTGCCAGCAGCCCCGCTAGCGGGAGGTACCACGGGGAGCTGTTTTTT | CASSPASGRYHGELFF
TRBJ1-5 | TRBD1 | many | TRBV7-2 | TGTGCCAGCAGCTTAACTGGGACAGGGGCTCAGCCCCAGCATTTT | CASSLTGTGAQPQHF
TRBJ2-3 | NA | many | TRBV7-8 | TGTGCCAGCAGCTTTGGGACCCCCACAGATACGCAGTATTTT | CASSFGTPTDTQYF
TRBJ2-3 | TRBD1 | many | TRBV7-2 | TGTGCCAGCAAAACAGGGGGCCAAGGAGCAGATACGCAGTATTTT | CASKTGGQGADTQYF
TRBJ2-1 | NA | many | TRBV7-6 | TGTGCCAGCAGTCATCGAAGGGCCAGGTTCTTCTACAATGAGCAGTTCTTC | CASSHRRARFFYNEQFF
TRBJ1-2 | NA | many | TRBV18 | TGTGCCAGCCTCGATCCAGGGGAGCAGGATGGCTACACCTTC | CASLDPGEQDGYTF
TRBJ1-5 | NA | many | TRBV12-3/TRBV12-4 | TGTGCCAGCAGCACGAAAGGTCGCTTATCTGGGTCCCAGCATTTT | CASSTKGRLSGSQHF
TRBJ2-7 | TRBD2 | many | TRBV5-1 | TGCGCCAGCAGCTTGGCCACGGGGGGCTACGAGCAGTACTTC | CASSLATGGYEQYF